The clone carrying this T cell receptor (beta chain) came up once. Its antigen remains unidentified. These data belong to a study of OX40 agonist ivuxolimab in advanced cancers. Sampled blood was obtained at baseline, cycle 4 day 1, and cycle 7 day 1. Per the germline V gene, CDR1 is MDHEN and CDR2 is SYDVKM. The CDR3 runs 15 residues. The trim removed 6 bases at V and 6 bases at J, leaving 9 bases unmatched. Study-wide results and caveats: Both blood CD4+ and CD8+ T cells showed clonal growth by week 6 at 0.1 to 3.0 mg/kg.

Method: immunoSEQ multiplex PCR; TCRdb's copy keeps in-frame clones and lacks some. The repertoire holds 79,000 or so clones, with about 90% as singletons. The chain recombines TRBV28 with TRBJ2-7; 12 bases line up with TRBD1. This specimen consisted of CD4+ or CD8+ T cells sorted from blood, obtained in a trial of the OX40 agonist ivuxolimab. The TCR was taken from an adult with an advanced solid tumor such as melanoma, head and neck, liver or kidney cancer. The CDR3 DNA reads TGTGCCAGCAGCCGGCCGCGGGACAGGGGGCCCGAGCAGTACTTC. Encoded protein: CASSRPRDRGPEQYF.